The 18 T cell receptor beta chains presented below share a single source sample, sequenced in a study of cytomegalovirus exposure and HLA in healthy donors. A multiplex PCR was run with 60 Vbeta primers and 13 Jbeta primers. Generated by immunoSEQ multiplex PCR, the TCRdb table keeps only in-frame clones and is missing some. The data show roughly 190,000 clones, around 80% seen once. Sequencing was performed on PBMCs. Every receptor here comes from a man aged 40-49 years in good health and CMV-seropositive.

In this sample, this clone turned up once. Other nucleotide sequences in the sample specify the same CDR3. This chain uses TRBV27 with TRBJ2-7, with D hard to call. Germline CDR1 and CDR2: MNHEY and SMNVEV (reference sequence). The CDR3 is 15 residues long. The ends were cut back, 2 bases at V and 2 bases at J, with 13 bases in the middle. The CDR3 is CASSLRWLAAYEQYF. The CDR3 region has the DNA TGTGCCAGCAGTTTAAGGTGGCTGGCGGCCTACGAGCAGTACTTC.

The J gene is TRBJ2-3, the V gene TRBV18; weak D call: TRBD2 (6 bases). Germline V lookup: CDR1 KGHSH, CDR2 LQKENI. The CDR3 totals 14 residues. V gave up 3 bases and J gave up 4 bases, with 11 bases separating them. The CDR3, as DNA: TGTGCCAGCTCACCTAGCGGAGGTGCAGATACGCAGTATTTT. Its protein product is CASSPSGGADTQYF. The full variable domain, in which reference TRBV18 and TRBJ2-3 provide the parts outside the CDR3, is NAGVMQNPRHLVRRRGQEARLRCSPMKGHSHVYWYRQLPEEGLKFMVYLQKENIIDESGMPKERFSAEFPKEGPSILRIQQVVRGDSAAYFCASSPSGGADTQYFGPGTRLTVL.

The chain carries TRBV5-1 and TRBJ1-1; 8 bases are a match to TRBD1. Unmatched junction bases numbered 8, after V lost 3 bases and J lost 4 bases. This CDR3 contains 15 residues. Germline V CDR1 and CDR2: SGHRS, YFSETQ. CDR3 sequence (DNA): TGCGCCAGCAGCTCCTCCGGGACAGGACTCACTGAAGCTTTCTTT. Its protein is CASSSSGTGLTEAFF.

The chain links TRBV7-2 to TRBJ1-2; D might be TRBD1 (5 bases). Trimming removed 1 base at V and 3 bases at J, with 6 bases between. The CDR3 spans 13 residues. Per germline, CDR1 SGHTA and CDR2 FQGNSA. CDR3 residues: CASSLGGDYGYTF. The CDR3 bases are TGTGCCAGCAGCTTAGGGGGGGACTATGGCTACACCTTC.

The chain carries TRBV4-1 and TRBJ2-1, with TRBD2 identical over 10 bases. Per germline, CDR1 MGHRA and CDR2 YSYEKL. V dropped 5 bases and J dropped 9; count of bases not matched to a gene: 7. The CDR3 runs to 14 residues. For the CDR3, the DNA is TGCGCCAGCAGCACCCCGGGACTAGCGTCTGAGCAGTTCTTC. Protein: CASSTPGLASEQFF.

The count of this clone is one. The J gene is TRBJ2-5, the V gene TRBV6-1; 12 nucleotides match TRBD1. CDR1 and CDR2 (germline): MNHNS, SASEGT. The CDR3 loop spans 16 amino acids. V shed 4 bases, J shed 7 bases, and the junction held 10 bases outside the gene matches. In DNA, the CDR3 is TGTGCCAGCAGTGCGAGCCGGGACAGGGGGCGCGGGACCCAGTACTTC. It specifies CASSASRDRGRGTQYF.

This clone appeared once. The chain employs TRBV5-8 and TRBJ2-7; TRBD2 agrees at 11 bases. The junction had 1 base not matched to a gene; V was cut back by 1 base and J by 4 bases. Germline V gene sequence: CDR1 SGHTS, CDR2 YDEGEE. The CDR3 consists of 14 residues. CDR3 sequence reads: CASSLTSGSYEQYF. CDR3 nucleotide sequence: TGTGCCAGCAGCTTGACTAGCGGGAGTTACGAGCAGTACTTC.

V and J are TRBV2 and TRBJ2-7, with D possibly TRBD2 on 5 matching bases. Germline V gene sequence: CDR1 SNHLY, CDR2 FYNNEI. CDR3 length equals 13 residues. V was trimmed by 8 bases and J by 5 bases, leaving 16 bases between them. CDR3 sequence (DNA): TGTGCCAGCCTGGGAGCCTTCGAGGACGAGCAGTACTTC. Translating it yields CASLGAFEDEQYF.

This chain links TRBV7-7 with TRBJ2-2; the D gene is possibly TRBD1 (6 bases). The V and J ends lost 5 bases and 0 bases respectively, with 13 bases between them. The CDR3 extends over 16 amino acids. Germline V gene lookup returns CDR1 SSHAT and CDR2 FNYEAQ (reference sequence). CDR3 protein: CASSLGTIANTGELFF. The CDR3 DNA reads as TGTGCCAGCAGCCTTGGGACAATCGCGAACACCGGGGAGCTGTTTTTT.

The V call is TRBV10-1, the J call TRBJ1-1; no clear D. CDR3 size: 13 residues. CDR1 and CDR2 from the germline V gene are WNHNN and SYGVQD (reference sequence). Trimming cost V 4 bases and J 0 bases, with 6 bases left between them. CDR3 sequence reads: CASSASVNTEAFF. The CDR3 nucleotides are TGCGCCAGCAGTGCATCGGTGAACACTGAAGCTTTCTTT.

The V and J genes are TRBV6-1 and TRBJ1-2; D possibly corresponds to TRBD1 (5 bases). The CDR3 extends over 13 amino acids. The V and J ends lost 7 bases and 3 bases respectively, with 12 bases between them. Germline lookup yields CDR1 MNHNS and CDR2 SASEGT. CDR3: CASTWTGDYGYTF. The CDR3 nucleotides are TGTGCCAGCACCTGGACGGGGGACTATGGCTACACCTTC.

This sequence joins TRBV5-1 and TRBJ2-7; 7 nucleotides agree with TRBD2. In germline, CDR1 is SGHRS, CDR2 YFSETQ. This CDR3 region has 14 residues. V gave up 2 bases and J gave up 1 base; unmatched junction bases: 3. The CDR3 protein is CASSFKAGSYEQYF. DNA of the CDR3: TGCGCCAGCAGCTTCAAAGCGGGGTCCTACGAGCAGTACTTC.

This clone was detected only once. V and J are TRBV7-2 and TRBJ1-2, with 8 bases aligning to TRBD1. Per germline, CDR1 SGHTA and CDR2 FQGNSA. CDR3 length: 13 residues. J was trimmed by 8 bases and V by 4 bases; bases with no gene match: 6. The CDR3 protein is CASSSTGGKGYTF. In DNA form, the CDR3 reads TGTGCCAGCAGCTCAACAGGGGGAAAAGGCTACACCTTC.

This chain links TRBV7-2 with TRBJ1-1; 8 bases match TRBD1. The CDR3 extends over 15 amino acids. Looked up from germline, CDR1 is SGHTA and CDR2 is FQGNSA. After removal of 2 bases from V and 4 bases from J, the junction contained 6 bases not matched to a gene. CDR3 residues: CASSLHAGGVTEAFF. As DNA, the CDR3 is TGTGCCAGCAGCTTACATGCAGGGGGCGTCACTGAAGCTTTCTTT.

The chain combines TRBV9 with TRBJ2-1; 10 nucleotides agree with TRBD2. Trimming removed 3 bases from V and 4 bases from J; junction bases left unmatched: 4. CDR1 and CDR2 from the germline V gene are SGDLS and YYNGEE. The CDR3 sequence is 15 residues long. DNA for the CDR3: TGTGCCAGCAGCGAGGGAGCGGGAGGGTACAATGAGCAGTTCTTC. Its protein is CASSEGAGGYNEQFF.

CDR3 residues: CASSAPGANYGYTF. In DNA form, the CDR3 reads TGTGCCAGCAGTGCCCCGGGAGCTAACTATGGCTACACCTTC. The V gene is TRBV25-1, the J gene TRBJ1-2, with D uncertain. This CDR3 region has 14 residues. CDR1 and CDR2 (germline): MGHDK, SYGVNS. Trimming stripped 4 bases from V and 0 bases from J, with 9 bases between.

The chain couples TRBV21-1 to TRBJ2-1; TRBD1 is the table's D call, not checked against the DNA. TRBV21-1 is classified as a pseudogene. The CDR3 covers 17 residues. The CDR3 coding sequence is TGTGCCAGCAGCACCCGAGTTGAGGACAGGGTCTACAATGAGCAGTTCTTC. This codes for CASSTRVEDRVYNEQFF.

As regards this clone: This sample includes further DNA sequences coding for the same CDR3. V usage is TRBV6-5 and J usage is TRBJ2-7; D perhaps matches TRBD1 (6 bases). The V end was cut by 0 bases, the J end by 1 base, with 10 bases between. The germline V gene encodes CDR1 MNHEY and CDR2 SVGAGI. The CDR3 has 15 residues. The CDR3 DNA reads TGTGCCAGCAGTTACTCACAGGGTGCTTCCTACGAGCAGTACTTC. Its protein product is CASSYSQGASYEQYF.